The rows below give T cell receptor beta chains drawn from one sample of a study of T-cell memory formation after mild COVID-19. TCRdb processed the 5' RACE reads anew with MiXCR; each CDR3 protein has one entry. The sample includes 55,000 to 70,000 distinct CDR3 sequences, roughly a quarter seen only once; the top ten take 43%. The sample was PBMCs or a T cell subset sorted from them (not recorded which). The receptors derive from a man younger than 30 who had mild COVID-19 (a few samples of this study predate the infection). Cell type and time point are not known. CDR3s include the opening cysteine and the closing phenylalanine or tryptophan. Each record gives: CDR3 protein, D gene, V gene, J gene, clone size. A D gene is named only where the DNA matches it firmly. Rows may omit the clone size; those that give it use once, few, many or a size class.

CDR3 protein: CASSYSGGGRQFF
D gene: TRBD2
V gene: TRBV6-5
J gene: TRBJ2-1
clone size: NA

CDR3 protein: CASSPLELKPYNEQFF
D gene: NA
V gene: TRBV18
J gene: TRBJ2-1
clone size: NA

CDR3 protein: CSVVRETQYF
D gene: NA
V gene: TRBV29-1
J gene: TRBJ2-5
clone size: NA

CDR3 protein: CASSYRGNLEAFF
D gene: NA
V gene: TRBV6-5
J gene: TRBJ1-1
clone size: NA

CDR3 protein: CASSPSSVSETQYF
D gene: NA
V gene: TRBV7-6
J gene: TRBJ2-5
clone size: NA

CDR3 protein: CSVEVWDRTGTDTQYF
D gene: TRBD1
V gene: TRBV29-1
J gene: TRBJ2-3
clone size: many

CDR3 protein: CASSSTSGNFYGYTF
D gene: NA
V gene: TRBV5-1
J gene: TRBJ1-2
clone size: few

CDR3 protein: CAISEPGTGGYEQYF
D gene: TRBD1
V gene: TRBV10-3
J gene: TRBJ2-7
clone size: once

CDR3 protein: CASSFGTGFYEQYF
D gene: TRBD1
V gene: TRBV11-2
J gene: TRBJ2-7
clone size: NA

CDR3 protein: CASSGRGMVEKLFF
D gene: NA
V gene: TRBV9
J gene: TRBJ1-4
clone size: NA

CDR3 protein: CASSFRRGHEQYF
D gene: NA
V gene: TRBV12-3/TRBV12-4
J gene: TRBJ2-7
clone size: few

CDR3 protein: CASSLAEGQLGNEQFF
D gene: TRBD1
V gene: TRBV5-1
J gene: TRBJ2-1
clone size: many

CDR3 protein: CSARDPLSGYGYTF
D gene: NA
V gene: TRBV20-1
J gene: TRBJ1-2
clone size: many

CDR3 protein: CASSQERLAGQNTGELFF
D gene: TRBD2
V gene: TRBV4-3
J gene: TRBJ2-2
clone size: NA

CDR3 protein: CASSATGGLSTDTQYF
D gene: NA
V gene: TRBV7-8
J gene: TRBJ2-3
clone size: NA

CDR3 protein: CASSQDSAREETQYF
D gene: NA
V gene: TRBV14
J gene: TRBJ2-5
clone size: few

CDR3 protein: CASSQVPGPGTSRDTQYF
D gene: TRBD2
V gene: TRBV4-1
J gene: TRBJ2-3
clone size: few

CDR3 protein: CASSPRWRYTEAFF
D gene: NA
V gene: TRBV7-9
J gene: TRBJ1-1
clone size: few